The 30 T cell receptor beta chains below come from one sample, sequenced in a study of identical twins. Each CDR3 protein gets one entry after TCRdb re-called the 5' RACE reads with MiXCR. The repertoire includes under 900,000 distinct CDR3 sequences, 9% to 15% of them detected once, and about 1.6% sits in the top ten. The sample was also reused in another study, on yellow fever vaccine responses in identical twins.

The sample was PBMCs. The receptor set was obtained from a woman aged 18-35 years in good health.

This clonotype has more than one count but fewer than ten. The chain couples TRBV7-2 to TRBJ2-1, with 9 nucleotides matching TRBD1. This CDR3 has 18 residues. Trimming took 0 bases from V and 3 from J; bases not matched to a gene: 9. The germline CDR1 and CDR2 sequences are SGHTA and FQGNSA. The DNA for the CDR3 is TGTGCCAGCAGCTTAGCTTTACGACCGGGACAGGGCTACAATGAGCAGTTCTTC. The encoded protein is CASSLALRPGQGYNEQFF.

This clonotype was picked up many times. This chain connects TRBV10-3 to TRBJ1-1, with a possible D match to TRBD1 (5 bases). The CDR3 has 14 amino acids. CDR1 ENHRY and CDR2 SYGVKD come from the germline V gene. The V end lost 5 bases, the J end lost 1 base, and 11 bases lay between the germline ends. CDR3 residues: CAISSGLGNTEAFF. The CDR3 DNA reads as TGTGCCATCAGTTCAGGGTTGGGGAACACTGAAGCTTTCTTT.

This clonotype was observed a few times. The gene calls are TRBV20-1 and TRBJ1-2; 11 bases match TRBD1. Losses at the gene ends were 5 bases for V and 7 bases for J; bases not matched to a gene: 6. There are 13 residues in the CDR3. The V gene's germline CDR1 is DFQATT and CDR2 SNEGSKA (reference sequence). The CDR3 region has the DNA TGCAGTGCTTCCGGACAGGGGGCTTCTGGCTACACCTTC. It encodes CSASGQGASGYTF.

This chain joins TRBV6-1 and TRBJ2-2; D possibly corresponds to TRBD1 (6 bases). The CDR3 runs 14 residues. Germline CDR1 is MNHNS and CDR2 is SASEGT. Trimming pared 11 bases from V and 4 bases from J, leaving 17 bases between. As DNA, the CDR3 is TGTGCCTCGGGCATGGGGGCGGTCACCGGGGAGCTGTTTTTT. Encoded protein: CASGMGAVTGELFF.

This clonotype was counted only a few times. The rearrangement links TRBV12-5 to TRBJ2-5; weak D call: TRBD1 (5 bases). The CDR3 contains 13 residues. Germline loops: CDR1 LGHNT, CDR2 FRNRAP. V was clipped by 6 bases and J by 3 bases, with 11 bases between them. The CDR3 is CASGLRVEETQYF. DNA for the CDR3: TGTGCTAGTGGCCTCAGGGTAGAAGAGACCCAGTACTTC.

This clonotype showed up many times. The chain links TRBV7-6 to TRBJ2-2; possible D gene TRBD2, 5 bases. The CDR3 extends over 16 amino acids. V was trimmed by 2 bases and J by 3 bases, leaving 13 bases between them. Germline V lookup: CDR1 SGHVS, CDR2 FNYEAQ. As DNA, the CDR3 is TGTGCCAGCAGCTTATTGTCCCGAGCGGACACCGGGGAGCTGTTTTTT. Protein sequence: CASSLLSRADTGELFF. The variable domain in full, completed from reference TRBV7-6 and TRBJ2-2, reads GAGVSQSPRYKVTKRGQDVALRCDPISGHVSLYWYRQALGQGPEFLTYFNYEAQQDKSGLPNDRFSAERPEGSISTLTIQRTEQRDSAMYRCASSLLSRADTGELFFGEGSRLTVL.

The V gene is TRBV4-1, the J gene TRBJ2-1; weak D call: TRBD1 (6 bases). Germline-derived CDR1 and CDR2 are MGHRA and YSYEKL. This CDR3 contains 16 residues. V dropped 4 bases and J dropped 8 bases, with 21 bases sitting between them. The CDR3: CASSLGFGQTGDEQFF. The CDR3 coding sequence is TGCGCCAGCAGCCTTGGCTTCGGACAGACTGGGGATGAGCAGTTCTTC.

This clonotype has a handful of counts. The chain uses TRBV20-1 and TRBJ2-7; TRBD1 matches at 8 bases. Germline V CDR1 and CDR2: DFQATT, SNEGSKA (reference sequence). V shed 6 bases and J 4 bases; nucleotides not matched to a gene: 14. The CDR3 contains 15 residues. The CDR3 DNA reads TGCAGTGCCAACGACGACAGGGGACCTTTGTACGAGCAGTACGTC. It specifies CSANDDRGPLYEQYV.

This clonotype was picked up a small number of times. The rearrangement links TRBV19 to TRBJ2-5; TRBD1 might be the D (6 bases). CDR3 length: 16 residues. The germline V gene has CDR1 LNHDA and CDR2 SQIVND (reference sequence). Trimming cost V 5 bases and J 0 bases, with 16 bases left between them. CDR3 coding DNA: TGTGCCAGTAGTGGGCAGGGGTGGTCGTACCAAGAGACCCAGTACTTC. Protein product: CASSGQGWSYQETQYF.

This rearrangement joins TRBV20-1 to TRBJ1-1; the D is unclear. The CDR3 runs to 12 residues. Germline loops: CDR1 DFQATT, CDR2 SNEGSKA (reference sequence). Trimming cost V 5 bases and J 3 bases, with 10 bases left between them. The CDR3, as DNA: TGCAGTGCTGGTCTGTTGCACACTGAAGCTTTCTTT. Translated, it gives CSAGLLHTEAFF.

This clonotype has at least ten counts. The rearrangement joins TRBV24-1 to TRBJ1-5; no clear D. The CDR3 covers 15 residues. V lost 3 bases and J lost 1, with 9 bases in between. Looked up from germline, CDR1 is KGHDR and CDR2 is SFDVKD. CDR3 DNA sequence: TGTGCCACCAGTGATCGGAGGAAAAGCAATCAGCCCCAGCATTTT. Translation gives CATSDRRKSNQPQHF.

This clonotype came up a few times. This chain joins TRBV5-1 and TRBJ2-1; 9 bases map to TRBD1. The CDR3 is 16 amino acids. J was trimmed by 3 bases and V by 6 bases; bases with no gene match: 10. Germline CDR1 is SGHRS and CDR2 is YFSETQ. The chain's CDR3 is CASKGTDRGVYNEQFF. The CDR3 DNA reads as TGCGCCAGCAAAGGGACCGACAGGGGGGTCTACAATGAGCAGTTCTTC. Full variable domain (remainder filled in from reference TRBV5-1 and TRBJ2-1): KAGVTQTPRYLIKTRGQQVTLSCSPISGHRSVSWYQQTPGQGLQFLFEYFSETQRNKGNFPGRFSGRQFSNSRSEMNVSTLELGDSALYLCASKGTDRGVYNEQFFGPGTRLTVL.

This chain links TRBV28 with TRBJ2-7; D might be TRBD1 (5 bases). Trimming left V 7 bases short and J 3 bases short, with 16 bases between. CDR3 size: 14 residues. CDR1 and CDR2 (germline): MDHEN, SYDVKM. This CDR3 reads CASIYRLGDYEQYF. The DNA of the CDR3 is TGTGCCAGCATCTACAGGCTAGGAGACTACGAGCAGTACTTC.

This sequence joins TRBV20-1 and TRBJ1-2, with D unresolved. Trimming stripped 3 bases from V and 7 bases from J, with 12 bases between. Per the germline V gene, CDR1 is DFQATT and CDR2 is SNEGSKA (reference sequence). CDR3 size: 12 residues. The CDR3 DNA sequence: TGCAGTGCTAGTAGTCAGGAGGTTGGCTACACCTTC. It specifies CSASSQEVGYTF.

This clonotype appeared a few times. The chain employs TRBV6-1 and TRBJ1-4; 7 bases line up with TRBD1. The CDR3 extends over 15 amino acids. Germline V gives CDR1 MNHNS, CDR2 SASEGT. The V gene end was trimmed by 7 bases and the J gene end by 5 bases; junction bases not matched to a gene: 10. The CDR3 DNA sequence: TGTGCCAGCACCTCACCCCAGGGGGGCAATGAAAAACTGTTTTTT. It encodes CASTSPQGGNEKLFF.

The CDR3 DNA follows: TGCAGCGTTGAAGATCTGGGGCTAGTGAATGAGCAGTTCTTC. It is translated as CSVEDLGLVNEQFF. The J gene is TRBJ2-1, the V gene TRBV29-1; a weak D match, TRBD1 (5 bases). The CDR3 has 14 amino acids. V lost 0 bases and J lost 7, with 13 bases in between. CDR1 SQVTM and CDR2 ANQGSEA come from the germline V gene.

This clonotype was seen ten or more times. The gene calls are TRBV29-1 and TRBJ1-2, with a possible D match to TRBD1 (6 bases). V was cut by 4 bases and J by 8 bases, with 11 bases left in between. This CDR3 is 11 amino acids long. Germline lookup yields CDR1 SQVTM and CDR2 ANQGSEA. The CDR3 is CSVVQGQGYTF. In DNA form, the CDR3 reads TGCAGCGTTGTGCAGGGACAAGGCTACACCTTC.

This clonotype was seen more than once but under ten times. V usage is TRBV20-1 and J usage is TRBJ2-1; 8 positions agree with TRBD2. CDR3 length equals 15 residues. CDR1 is DFQATT and CDR2 is SNEGSKA in the germline V gene (reference sequence). V was pared by 3 bases and J by 6 bases, with 10 bases of the junction left unmatched. The CDR3 region has the DNA TGCAGTGCTAGCGGGGGGGCAGGCTTGGGCAATGAGCAGTTCTTC. This codes for CSASGGAGLGNEQFF.

This sequence joins TRBV12-3 or TRBV12-4 and TRBJ1-1; D is unclear. This CDR3 spans 12 amino acids. Trimming took 2 bases from V and 7 from J, leaving 8 bases between them. The CDR3 spells CASSLIDGEAFF. The CDR3 DNA follows: TGTGCCAGCAGTTTAATCGACGGTGAAGCTTTCTTT.

The table lists this clonotype with a few counts. The chain employs TRBV29-1 and TRBJ1-5; D is ambiguous. V was clipped by 6 bases and J by 6 bases, with 15 bases between them. Germline CDR1 is SQVTM and CDR2 is ANQGSEA. This CDR3 contains 13 residues. The CDR3 reads CSVQGGIGQPQHF. DNA for the CDR3: TGCAGCGTCCAAGGAGGGATAGGTCAGCCCCAGCATTTT.

This clonotype turned up a few times. The rearrangement joins TRBV29-1 to TRBJ2-1; 7 bases agree with TRBD2. Germline CDR1 reads SQVTM; CDR2 reads ANQGSEA. Trimming cost V 4 bases and J 2 bases; bases outside gene matches: 2. The CDR3 is made up of 13 amino acids. The CDR3 DNA follows: TGCAGCGTTGCGGGAGGAACCTACAATGAGCAGTTCTTC. Its translation is CSVAGGTYNEQFF.

This clonotype appeared a few times. This sequence joins TRBV7-9 and TRBJ2-5, with a possible D match to TRBD1 (5 bases). The CDR3 runs 15 residues. Germline V gene lookup returns CDR1 SEHNR and CDR2 FQNEAQ (reference sequence). The V and J ends lost 8 bases and 5 bases respectively, with 21 bases between them. The CDR3 DNA sequence: TGTGCCAGCCGACAGTTAAGGGGCCAACGGGAGACCCAGTACTTC. Encoded protein: CASRQLRGQRETQYF.

This clonotype was seen a handful of times. The chain joins TRBV24-1 to TRBJ2-1; TRBD2 matches at 7 bases. V lost 5 bases and J lost 3; bases outside the gene matches: 12. Looked up from germline, CDR1 is KGHDR and CDR2 is SFDVKD. The CDR3 is 17 residues long. CDR3 loop: CATSGAGHLIDYNEQFF. The DNA of the CDR3 is TGTGCCACCAGTGGAGCGGGGCACCTAATCGACTACAATGAGCAGTTCTTC.

The chain joins TRBV19 to TRBJ2-1, with TRBD1 identical over 9 bases. V was pared by 4 bases and J by 7 bases, with 8 bases of the junction left unmatched. Germline values: CDR1 LNHDA, CDR2 SQIVND (reference sequence). The CDR3 sequence is 15 residues long. Written as DNA, the CDR3 is TGTGCCAGTAGTACCTCCGGGACAGGGACAAATGAGCAGTTCTTC. Its translation is CASSTSGTGTNEQFF.

J is TRBJ2-5 and V is TRBV20-1; 7 bases map to TRBD2. CDR3 length: 12 amino acids. Germline CDR1 and CDR2: DFQATT and SNEGSKA (reference sequence). The junction had 4 bases not matched to a gene; V was cut back by 5 bases and J by 4 bases. The CDR3 coding sequence is TGCAGTGCTCTGGGCGGGGGAGAGACCCAGTACTTC. Its protein product is CSALGGGETQYF.

This clonotype was seen many times. The gene calls are TRBV29-1 and TRBJ2-1; D not certain. Germline loops: CDR1 SQVTM, CDR2 ANQGSEA. The CDR3 extends over 10 amino acids. The V gene lost 4 bases and the J gene lost 11 bases, with 9 bases spanning the gap. CDR3 protein: CSVGDPKQFF. The DNA for the CDR3 is TGCAGCGTTGGAGACCCCAAGCAGTTCTTC.

This sequence joins TRBV6-1 and TRBJ1-6, with 8 positions matching TRBD1. This CDR3 has 12 residues. Germline V gives CDR1 MNHNS, CDR2 SASEGT. The V segment lost 6 bases and the J segment 11 bases; nucleotides outside the gene matches: 3. The chain's CDR3 is CASSPDRAPLHF. The CDR3, as DNA: TGTGCCAGCAGCCCGGACAGGGCACCCCTCCACTTT.

This chain uses TRBV7-6 with TRBJ2-3; D gene unclear. Germline assignment: CDR1 SGHVS and CDR2 FNYEAQ. Trimming stripped 6 bases from V and 7 bases from J, with 14 bases between. This CDR3 region has 13 residues. The CDR3 reads CASRKKGYNTQYF. The CDR3 coding sequence is TGTGCCAGCAGGAAAAAAGGGTACAATACGCAGTATTTT. The variable domain in full, completed from reference TRBV7-6 and TRBJ2-3, reads GAGVSQSPRYKVTKRGQDVALRCDPISGHVSLYWYRQALGQGPEFLTYFNYEAQQDKSGLPNDRFSAERPEGSISTLTIQRTEQRDSAMYRCASRKKGYNTQYFGPGTRLTVL.

This clonotype was found a few times. V gene TRBV6-5 combines with J gene TRBJ1-2; unclear D gene. Germline CDR1 MNHEY, CDR2 SVGAGI. V dropped 0 bases and J dropped 2 bases, with 13 bases sitting between them. The CDR3 consists of 16 residues. In DNA form, the CDR3 reads TGTGCCAGCAGTTACTCAGGAGGGAGCCCCAACTATGGCTACACCTTC. The encoded protein is CASSYSGGSPNYGYTF.

The V and J genes are TRBV6-5 and TRBJ2-5; a possible D gene is TRBD1 (6 bases). Germline loops: CDR1 MNHEY, CDR2 SVGAGI. Trimming took 2 bases from V and 5 from J, leaving 15 bases between them. CDR3 length equals 15 residues. CDR3 amino acids: CASSYAGEPSETQYF. The CDR3 DNA reads as TGTGCCAGCAGTTACGCAGGGGAGCCCTCCGAGACCCAGTACTTC.